These T cell receptor beta chains were read from a single sample in a study of shared clonotypes between healthy human individuals. Method: immunoSEQ multiplex PCR; TCRdb's copy keeps in-frame clones and lacks some. The sample has roughly 2.6 million clones, around 90% seen once. Sequencing was carried out using naive CD4+ T cells sorted from blood. The receptors were gathered from a man in his late teens or twenties in good health. CDR3s include the opening cysteine and the closing phenylalanine or tryptophan. D genes are given only for firm matches.

d_call: NA; j_call: TRBJ2-3; v_call: TRBV7-2; cdr3_aa: CASSREMRPGFSTDTQYF
d_call: NA; j_call: TRBJ1-3; v_call: TRBV5-1; cdr3_aa: CASSLDYGSSGNTIYF
d_call: NA; j_call: TRBJ1-1; v_call: TRBV5-4; cdr3_aa: CASSLPGARGTEAFF
d_call: NA; j_call: TRBJ1-4; v_call: TRBV13; cdr3_aa: CASSSPRGRDEKLFF
d_call: NA; j_call: TRBJ1-6; v_call: TRBV11-2; cdr3_aa: CASSLVGGIDSPLHF
d_call: NA; j_call: TRBJ2-7; v_call: TRBV2; cdr3_aa: CASSRVGYEQYF
d_call: NA; j_call: TRBJ1-1; v_call: TRBV6-6; cdr3_aa: CASIFPTGPMNTEAFF
d_call: NA; j_call: TRBJ1-1; v_call: TRBV11-2; cdr3_aa: CASSLIGGGTEAFF
d_call: TRBD2; j_call: TRBJ2-7; v_call: TRBV4-1; cdr3_aa: CASSQGLAGGQSEQYF
d_call: TRBD1; j_call: TRBJ2-1; v_call: TRBV7-7; cdr3_aa: CASNLTGGRYNEQFF
d_call: NA; j_call: TRBJ1-5; v_call: TRBV27; cdr3_aa: CASIRQPQHF
d_call: NA; j_call: TRBJ2-2; v_call: TRBV10-3; cdr3_aa: CAISTVGGGELFF
d_call: NA; j_call: TRBJ1-5; v_call: TRBV6-5; cdr3_aa: CASSSASGGQPQHF
d_call: TRBD1; j_call: TRBJ2-1; v_call: TRBV6-1; cdr3_aa: CASSIEGAGYNEQFF
d_call: TRBD1; j_call: TRBJ2-7; v_call: TRBV18; cdr3_aa: CASSPTGNYEQYF
d_call: NA; j_call: TRBJ1-2; v_call: TRBV14; cdr3_aa: CASSPRWSYGYTF
d_call: TRBD1; j_call: TRBJ2-3; v_call: TRBV5-6; cdr3_aa: CASRTRDRGGADTQYF
d_call: NA; j_call: TRBJ2-1; v_call: TRBV7-6; cdr3_aa: CASSLVNNEQFF
d_call: TRBD2; j_call: TRBJ2-3; v_call: TRBV11-3; cdr3_aa: CASSPGGWGHTDTQYF